Listed here is a single T cell receptor (beta chain). This sample is part of a study of blood T cell repertoires in COVID-19. TCRdb keeps only in-frame clones here, not all; method: immunoSEQ multiplex PCR. The table shows about 200,000 clones, with roughly 90% occurring only once. The J segment lost 14 bases and the V segment lost 3 bases, leaving 10 bases of the junction unmatched. Germline loops: CDR1 MNHNS, CDR2 SASEGT. CDR3 length equals 13 residues. The specimen was peripheral blood. The chain links TRBV6-1 to TRBJ1-5; 7 bases fit TRBD1. The receptor's source is a man aged 45-65 years with COVID-19, enrolled during active disease. The CDR3 protein is CASSDGGTALKHF. The CDR3 DNA follows: TGTGCCAGCAGTGACGGTGGGACAGCCCTCAAGCATTTT.